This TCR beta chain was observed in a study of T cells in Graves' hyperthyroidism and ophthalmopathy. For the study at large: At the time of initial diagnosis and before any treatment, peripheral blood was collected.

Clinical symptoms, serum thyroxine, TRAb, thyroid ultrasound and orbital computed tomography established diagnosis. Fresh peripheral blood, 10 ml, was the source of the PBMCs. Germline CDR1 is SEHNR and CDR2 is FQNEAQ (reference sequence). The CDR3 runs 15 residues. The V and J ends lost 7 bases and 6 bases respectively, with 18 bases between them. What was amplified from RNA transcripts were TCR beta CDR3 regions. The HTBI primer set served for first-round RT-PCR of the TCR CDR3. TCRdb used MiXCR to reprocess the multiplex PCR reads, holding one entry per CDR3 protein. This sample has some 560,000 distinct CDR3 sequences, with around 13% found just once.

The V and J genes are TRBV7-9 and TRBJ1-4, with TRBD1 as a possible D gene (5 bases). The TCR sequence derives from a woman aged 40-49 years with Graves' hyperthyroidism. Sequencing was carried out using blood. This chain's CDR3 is CASISLGAGYEKLFF. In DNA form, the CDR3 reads TGTGCCAGCATCTCTCTCGGGGCAGGCTATGAAAAACTGTTTTTT.